This TCR beta chain was recovered during a study of cytomegalovirus exposure and HLA in healthy donors. Healthy bone marrow donors made up the donor group. The germline V gene has CDR1 SQVTM and CDR2 ANQGSEA. Trimming at V came to 7 bases and at J to 0 bases, leaving 9 bases not matched to a gene. The CDR3 runs to 15 residues. PCR amplification relied on 60 Vbeta primers (plus 13 Jbeta primers). TCRdb's table, derived via immunoSEQ multiplex PCR, lists solely in-frame clones and lacks some. The repertoire has some 95,000 clones, approximately 80% of them found once; the top ten carry 4.9%. General study findings and limits: It was in a later analysis that TCR association rates were seen to vary by HLA locus, highest for DRB1 and lowest for HLA-C.

As regards this clone: Its antigen is not identified.

This receptor was identified in a woman between 40 and 50 years old in good health and CMV-seronegative. Material for sequencing was PBMCs. The chain links TRBV29-1 to TRBJ1-3; 7 nucleotides line up with TRBD1. The CDR3 bases are TGCAGCGCCTCCGCGGGACAGACCTCTGGAAACACCATATATTTT. This gives the protein CSASAGQTSGNTIYF.